Shown below are 16 T cell receptor beta chains from a single sample sequenced in a study of human T cells and chemical hapten exposure. The time point is: patch test 3, about 24 weeks after DPC sensitization. Described treatment: therapeutic diphenylcyclopropenone sensitization with weekly scalp DPC. Each CDR3 protein gets one entry after TCRdb re-called the RACE reads with MiXCR. The data hold more than 70,000 distinct CDR3 sequences, with roughly 11% observed a single time. The sample in question was whole blood, obtained in connection with sensitization to the hapten diphenylcyclopropenone (DPC). All receptors come from a woman in her twenties or thirties with alopecia areata. Some clones in this sample may be carry-over from other donors' samples.

The table lists this clonotype with a few counts. This chain joins TRBV5-6 and TRBJ2-1, with TRBD2 matching over 12 bases. The CDR3 runs 15 residues. Per the germline V gene, CDR1 is SGHDT and CDR2 is YYEEEE. With 4 bases clipped from V and 9 bases from J, the junction kept 8 bases outside the gene matches. CDR3 sequence: CASSGRLAGVGEQFF. CDR3 coding DNA: TGTGCCAGCAGCGGGCGACTAGCGGGAGTTGGTGAGCAGTTCTTC.

This clonotype was counted ten times or more. The chain carries TRBV5-1 and TRBJ2-1, with 13 bases fitting TRBD2. The CDR3 has 16 amino acids. The germline V gene has CDR1 SGHRS and CDR2 YFSETQ. J lost 4 bases, V lost 1 base, and 2 bases had no gene match. The CDR3 DNA is TGCGCCAGCAGCTTGCGGACTAGCGGGGGATACAATGAGCAGTTCTTC. Its translation: CASSLRTSGGYNEQFF.

This clonotype was counted ten times or more. The chain couples TRBV6-5 to TRBJ2-1; D is unresolved. The CDR3 totals 15 residues. V shed 2 bases and J shed 1 base, with 9 bases lying between them. The germline V gene encodes CDR1 MNHEY and CDR2 SVGAGI. CDR3 amino acids: CASSYRVGSYNEQFF. The CDR3 region has the DNA TGTGCCAGCAGTTACAGGGTAGGGTCCTACAATGAGCAGTTCTTC.

This clonotype was recorded many times. The CDR3 spells CASSLGVQETQYF. The CDR3 bases are TGTGCCAGCAGCTTAGGCGTCCAAGAGACCCAGTACTTC. This chain joins TRBV11-2 and TRBJ2-5; D gene uncertain. V lost 1 base and J 1 base, leaving 4 bases between the germline ends. CDR1 SGHAT and CDR2 FQNNGV come from the germline V gene. The CDR3 runs to 13 residues.

The chain joins TRBV4-1 to TRBJ1-2; maybe TRBD1 (5 bases). Germline V gives CDR1 MGHRA, CDR2 YSYEKL. The V gene lost 2 bases and the J gene lost 0 bases, with 19 bases spanning the gap. This CDR3 comprises 18 residues. The CDR3 DNA reads as TGCGCCAGCAGCCAACAGGCCCTGAGGGGCAACACTAACTATGGCTACACCTTC. Its translation is CASSQQALRGNTNYGYTF.

This clonotype was counted ten times or more. CDR3 nucleotides: TGCGCCAGCAGCTTGGCTACAGGGGAATTGGCTTTCTTT. This translates into CASSLATGELAFF. J is TRBJ1-1 and V is TRBV5-1, with TRBD1 identical over 7 bases. The CDR3 is 13 amino acids. The germline V gene encodes CDR1 SGHRS and CDR2 YFSETQ. V dropped 0 bases and J dropped 11; count of bases not matched to a gene: 7.

This clonotype was observed at least ten times. V and J are TRBV5-6 and TRBJ1-2, with a possible D match to TRBD1 (5 bases). Germline V gives CDR1 SGHDT, CDR2 YYEEEE. The germline V and J ends were trimmed by 3 bases and 4 bases, with 19 bases remaining between them. CDR3 length: 16 amino acids. The CDR3 DNA reads TGTGCCAGCAGCTCGCAACGACAGTTCACCCTCTATGGCTACACCTTC. This gives the protein CASSSQRQFTLYGYTF. The full variable domain, with the rest looked up from reference TRBV5-6 and TRBJ1-2, is DAGVTQSPTHLIKTRGQQVTLRCSPKSGHDTVSWYQQALGQGPQFIFQYYEEEERQRGNFPDRFSGHQFPNYSSELNVNALLLGDSALYLCASSSQRQFTLYGYTFGSGTRLTVV.

This clonotype was seen at least ten times. The chain links TRBV6-5 to TRBJ2-3; D may match TRBD1 or TRBD2 (5 bases each). This CDR3 has 14 residues. The germline V gene has CDR1 MNHEY and CDR2 SVGAGI. Trimming shortened V by 2 bases and J by 7 bases, and 13 bases separated the two germline ends. The CDR3 sequence is CASSYRDRRNTQYF. The CDR3 region has the DNA TGTGCCAGCAGTTACAGGGACCGACGAAATACGCAGTATTTT.

J is TRBJ2-1 and V is TRBV29-1; unclear D gene. CDR3 length: 11 amino acids. V was trimmed by 5 bases and J by 5 bases, leaving 7 bases between them. Germline CDR1 reads SQVTM; CDR2 reads ANQGSEA. CDR3 sequence: CSVSRHNEQFF. CDR3 sequence (DNA): TGCAGCGTTTCCAGACACAATGAGCAGTTCTTC.

The chain joins TRBV2 to TRBJ1-4, with TRBD1 identical over 8 bases. From germline, CDR1 is SNHLY and CDR2 FYNNEI. This CDR3 has 16 amino acids. With V trimmed by 2 bases and J by 8 bases, 10 bases remained unmatched. The DNA of the CDR3 is TGTGCCAGCAGTGAATACCGGACAGGGTGGCAGGAAAAACTGTTTTTT. Its translation: CASSEYRTGWQEKLFF.

This clonotype was recorded many times. This rearrangement joins TRBV13 to TRBJ2-3; D ambiguous. Germline V lookup: CDR1 PRHDT, CDR2 FYEKMQ (reference sequence). The CDR3 sequence is 15 residues long. The V end was cut by 7 bases, the J end by 2 bases, with 16 bases between. The CDR3 DNA reads as TGTGCCAGCACTCAGACCTTCCCCTCCACAGATACGCAGTATTTT. This sequence encodes CASTQTFPSTDTQYF.

The chain carries TRBV7-9 and TRBJ2-1; 7 bases fit TRBD1. The junction had 8 bases not matched to a gene; V was cut back by 5 bases and J by 4 bases. This CDR3 is 15 amino acids long. CDR1 and CDR2 from the germline V gene are SEHNR and FQNEAQ (reference sequence). CDR3 loop: CASSPRQGGYNEQFF. Here the CDR3 DNA reads TGTGCCAGCAGCCCGAGACAGGGTGGTTACAATGAGCAGTTCTTC.

The genes are TRBV28 and TRBJ2-7, with D hard to call. The CDR3 contains 14 residues. In germline, CDR1 is MDHEN, CDR2 SYDVKM. Trimming removed 6 bases from V and 1 base from J, with 13 bases in between. CDR3: CASSSPGRSYEQYV. The CDR3 DNA follows: TGTGCCAGCAGCAGTCCCGGAAGATCCTACGAGCAGTACGTC.

This clonotype was detected ten times or more. The chain uses TRBV6-6 and TRBJ2-5; unclear D gene. Trimming pared 7 bases from V and 4 bases from J, leaving 7 bases between. Germline values: CDR1 MNHNY, CDR2 SVGAGI (reference sequence). This CDR3 comprises 11 residues. CDR3 DNA sequence: TGTGCCAGCACCCTCTCAGAGACCCAGTACTTC. Residues: CASTLSETQYF.

This clonotype was recorded many times. V is TRBV3-1 and J is TRBJ1-6; 7 bases agree with TRBD1. V gave up 4 bases and J gave up 10 bases; unmatched junction bases: 7. Germline values: CDR1 LGHDT, CDR2 YNNKEL (reference sequence). The CDR3 totals 14 residues. The CDR3 sequence: CASSPSTGQSPLHF. The DNA for the CDR3 is TGTGCCAGCAGCCCCTCGACAGGGCAGTCACCCCTCCACTTT.

This sequence joins TRBV24-1 and TRBJ1-1; tentatively, D is TRBD1 (6 bases). The CDR3 totals 11 residues. V was trimmed by 10 bases and J by 5 bases, leaving 10 bases between them. The V gene's germline CDR1 is KGHDR and CDR2 SFDVKD. CDR3 DNA sequence: TGTGCCACTTCACAGGGAACTGAAGCTTTCTTT. Its translation is CATSQGTEAFF.